A single sample gave rise to the 13 T cell receptor beta chains below, sequenced in a study of graft-versus-host responses after intestinal transplantation. TCRdb's table, derived via immunoSEQ multiplex PCR, lists solely in-frame clones and lacks some. This sample has about 130,000 clones, with around 90% found just once. These receptors' antigens are unknown. The input for sequencing was unstimulated CD4+ T cells sorted from spleen or lymph node cells, taken before intestinal transplant. These receptors originate from a human donor who received an intestinal transplant.

This clone was seen a single time. The chain links TRBV4-1 to TRBJ2-1; D not resolved. V was clipped by 4 bases and J by 9 bases, with 19 bases between them. Germline V gives CDR1 MGHRA, CDR2 YSYEKL. This CDR3 is built from 15 residues. Written as DNA, the CDR3 is TGCGCCAGCAGCCTAGTTGGGCTAGGTGTGGGTGAGCAGTTCTTC. The encoded protein is CASSLVGLGVGEQFF.

This clone was seen just once. The V and J genes are TRBV5-1 and TRBJ2-7, with 8 bases fitting TRBD1. The CDR3 has 16 residues. V lost 0 bases to trimming and J lost 5 bases; unmatched junction nucleotides: 10. Looked up from germline, CDR1 is SGHRS and CDR2 is YFSETQ. The DNA for the CDR3 is TGCGCCAGCAGCTTGGAGTCGCCAGGGGGCTTCGACGAGCAGTACTTC. This codes for CASSLESPGGFDEQYF.

The chain combines TRBV9 with TRBJ2-5; 7 bases match TRBD1. With V trimmed by 5 bases and J by 5 bases, 9 bases remained unmatched. The V gene's germline CDR1 is SGDLS and CDR2 YYNGEE. The CDR3 totals 14 residues. DNA of the CDR3: TGTGCCAGCAGTGTTGTAGGGACAGCTGAGACCCAGTACTTC. Translating gives CASSVVGTAETQYF.

The rearrangement uses TRBV28 and TRBJ1-3, with D unclear. Trimming pared 7 bases from V and 3 bases from J, leaving 1 base between. CDR1 MDHEN and CDR2 SYDVKM come from the germline V gene. The CDR3 is 10 residues long. DNA for the CDR3: TGTGCCAGCAATGGAAACACCATATATTTT. It codes for CASNGNTIYF.

This clone was counted only a few times. The chain couples TRBV11-3 to TRBJ1-2, with TRBD1 matching over 8 bases. The trim removed 5 bases at V and 13 bases at J, leaving 21 bases unmatched. This CDR3 region has 16 residues. Germline V gene sequence: CDR1 SGHNT, CDR2 YENEEA. CDR3 sequence reads: CASSALFRDRPLPSTF. CDR3 sequence (DNA): TGTGCCAGCAGCGCACTCTTCCGGGACAGGCCCCTTCCTTCCACCTTC.

The chain carries TRBV10-3 and TRBJ1-5, with D unresolved. Germline assignment: CDR1 ENHRY and CDR2 SYGVKD. With 2 bases removed from V and 2 bases from J, the gap between germline ends came to 13 bases. There are 16 residues in the CDR3. The CDR3 is CAISERPTPGNQPQHF. The CDR3 region has the DNA TGTGCCATCAGTGAGCGCCCGACGCCGGGCAATCAGCCCCAGCATTTT.

This clone has just one count. This sample also contains other DNA sequences that code for the same CDR3. The genes are TRBV7-9 and TRBJ1-5; D remains ambiguous. Germline CDR1 and CDR2: SEHNR and FQNEAQ (reference sequence). Trimming took 5 bases from V and 4 from J, leaving 6 bases between them. This CDR3 comprises 12 residues. The CDR3 region is CASSRPNQPQHF. CDR3 coding DNA: TGTGCCAGCAGCCGCCCGAATCAGCCCCAGCATTTT. Supplemented by reference TRBV7-9 and TRBJ1-5, the full variable domain reads DTGVSQNPRHKITKRGQNVTFRCDPISEHNRLYWYRQTLGQGPEFLTYFQNEAQLEKSRLLSDRFSAERPKGSFSTLEIQRTEQGDSAMYLCASSRPNQPQHFGDGTRLSIL.

V and J are TRBV28 and TRBJ2-2; no reliable D call. Trimming removed 5 bases at V and 4 bases at J, with 8 bases between. This CDR3 spans 13 amino acids. The V gene's germline CDR1 is MDHEN and CDR2 SYDVKM. In DNA form, the CDR3 reads TGTGCCAGCAGTAAGGAATCCACCGGGGAGCTGTTTTTT. This translates into CASSKESTGELFF.

This clone was recorded once. The chain carries TRBV29-1 and TRBJ2-1; 8 bases are a match to TRBD2. This CDR3 spans 17 amino acids. CDR1 SQVTM and CDR2 ANQGSEA come from the germline V gene. With 5 bases clipped from V and 0 bases from J, the junction kept 12 bases outside the gene matches. CDR3 DNA sequence: TGCAGCGTTAACCGGAGACTAGCGTCCCGCTCCTACAATGAGCAGTTCTTC. Protein: CSVNRRLASRSYNEQFF.

The genes are TRBV20-1 and TRBJ2-5; 8 nucleotides align to TRBD1. Germline loops: CDR1 DFQATT, CDR2 SNEGSKA (reference sequence). CDR3 length: 11 residues. Trimming cost V 6 bases and J 4 bases; bases outside gene matches: 1. CDR3 bases: TGCAGTGCAGGACAGGGAGAGACCCAGTACTTC. As protein: CSAGQGETQYF.

This chain uses TRBV6-1 with TRBJ1-4, with TRBD1 matching over 7 bases. The CDR3 covers 14 residues. Trimming cost V 5 bases and J 2 bases; bases outside gene matches: 2. Germline CDR1 reads MNHNS; CDR2 reads SASEGT. For the CDR3, the DNA is TGTGCCAGCAGTACGGGACAGACTAATGAAAAACTGTTTTTT. Its translation: CASSTGQTNEKLFF.

The chain recombines TRBV28 with TRBJ2-1, with D perhaps TRBD1 (6 bases). The CDR3 length is 12 residues. Germline CDR1 MDHEN, CDR2 SYDVKM. Trimming removed 3 bases from V and 10 bases from J, with 10 bases in between. As DNA, the CDR3 is TGTGCCAGCAGTTTCCTCGACAGGGAGCAGTTCTTC. This sequence encodes CASSFLDREQFF.

The chain uses TRBV7-6 and TRBJ2-1, with 12 positions matching TRBD2. The CDR3 covers 16 residues. V shed 1 base and J 2 bases; nucleotides not matched to a gene: 0. Germline-derived CDR1 and CDR2 are SGHVS and FNYEAQ. This CDR3 is CASSLGTSGTYNEQFF. In DNA, the CDR3 is TGTGCCAGCAGCTTAGGGACTAGCGGGACCTACAATGAGCAGTTCTTC.